The clone carrying this TCR beta chain was counted a single time. The antigen remains undetermined. One base away lies a much larger clone, so this may be a sequencing read error. Generation of TCR beta libraries employed quantitative 5'-RACE incorporating molecular barcodes. TCRdb processed the 5' RACE reads anew with MiXCR; each CDR3 protein has one entry. The table records more than 250,000 distinct CDR3 sequences, 11% of them present only once. This sample was taken from a study of CD8 T cells in ankylosing spondylitis. Study observations and caveats: Reports of some motif variants in reactive arthritis synovial fluid and blood predate this one.

This CDR3 contains 14 residues. CDR1 is ENHRY, CDR2 SYGVKD, per germline. Sequencing was carried out using blood, either unsorted or a sorted T cell fraction (not recorded which). The chain carries TRBV10-3 and TRBJ2-7; TRBD1 or TRBD2 may be the D gene (5 bases each). This clonotype was obtained from a female donor with ankylosing spondylitis or in good health (not recorded which). CDR3 DNA sequence: TGTACCATCAGTGATCCGGGACGGGCCTACGAGCAGTACTTC. Translation: CTISDPGRAYEQYF.